A single sample is the source of the 27 T cell receptor beta chains below, sequenced in a study of vaccination effects on CD4 cells after COVID-19. Data came from immunoSEQ multiplex PCR; TCRdb stores just in-frame clones and leaves some out. The sample contains 70,000 or so clones, approximately 75% of which appear only once. Antigen-specific CD4+ T cells were expanded (with viral peptide pools) by the ViraFEST assay ahead of sequencing. With about 9 days of culture completed, CD4+ T cells were isolated. Previously uninfected by SARS-CoV-2, the vaccine recipients also showed negative nucleocapsid antibodies. The antigens these receptors bind are not known. The source was CD4+ T cells from PBMCs cultured with HCoV-NL63 spike peptides, collected before COVID-19 vaccination. The receptors shown here come from a human donor who received a COVID-19 vaccine.

Only one count was recorded for this clone. This chain links TRBV2 with TRBJ1-1; no definite D call. The CDR3 covers 14 residues. Trimming stripped 4 bases from V and 4 bases from J, with 13 bases between. Germline loops: CDR1 SNHLY, CDR2 FYNNEI. CDR3 sequence reads: CASSVFPGTTEAFF. CDR3 coding DNA: TGTGCCAGCAGTGTCTTCCCAGGCACCACTGAAGCTTTCTTT.

V gene TRBV3-1 (or the pseudogene TRBV3-2) combines with J gene TRBJ2-3, with D possibly TRBD1 on 6 matching bases. Germline-derived CDR1 and CDR2 are LGHDT and YNNKEL (reference sequence). The V end was cut by 0 bases, the J end by 0 bases, with 22 bases between. This CDR3 has 20 amino acids. The CDR3 loop is CASSQEGARSHPTSTDTQYF. CDR3 nucleotides: TGTGCCAGCAGCCAAGAGGGGGCTCGATCCCACCCGACTAGCACAGATACGCAGTATTTT.

V and J are TRBV18 and TRBJ2-5, with 9 positions matching TRBD2. This CDR3 comprises 15 residues. V was clipped by 1 base and J by 2 bases; unmatched bases: 2. Germline-derived CDR1 and CDR2 are KGHSH and LQKENI. The CDR3 DNA is TGTGCCAGCTCACCACTAGCGGGGGTACAAGAGACCCAGTACTTC. This gives the protein CASSPLAGVQETQYF.

V gene TRBV2 combines with J gene TRBJ1-1; D possibly corresponds to TRBD1 (6 bases). V was pared by 3 bases and J by 9 bases, with 14 bases between. The germline CDR1 and CDR2 sequences are SNHLY and FYNNEI. The length of the CDR3 is 13 residues. CDR3 sequence (DNA): TGTGCCAGCAGTGAGGGGAGACAGGACCAAGCTTTCTTT. Translated, it gives CASSEGRQDQAFF.

This chain joins TRBV6-5 and TRBJ1-1, with 7 nucleotides matching TRBD1. The germline V gene encodes CDR1 MNHEY and CDR2 SVGAGI. Germline trimming cut 0 bases from V and 5 bases from J; bases unmatched to any gene: 0. This CDR3 is built from 13 residues. The DNA for the CDR3 is TGTGCCAGCAGTTACTCCAGGGGGACTGAAGCTTTCTTT. Translation gives CASSYSRGTEAFF.

This clone showed up just once. The chain uses TRBV20-1 and TRBJ1-4; D is unclear. The CDR3 is 14 amino acids. V was pared by 3 bases and J by 5 bases, with 13 bases between. Germline V CDR1 and CDR2: DFQATT, SNEGSKA (reference sequence). CDR3 nucleotides: TGCAGTGCTAGTAAAGCGGACGGCAATGAAAAACTGTTTTTT. It codes for CSASKADGNEKLFF.

This clone has a handful of counts. This rearrangement joins TRBV7-9 to TRBJ2-1, with 12 bases identical to TRBD2. This CDR3 spans 17 amino acids. J was trimmed by 5 bases and V by 5 bases; bases with no gene match: 10. The germline gives CDR1 SEHNR, CDR2 FQNEAQ (reference sequence). The CDR3 region has the DNA TGTGCCAGCAGCAAATTTAGAGGGACTAGCGGGCACAATGAGCAGTTCTTC. Translated, it gives CASSKFRGTSGHNEQFF.

The chain recombines TRBV15 with TRBJ1-1, with TRBD1 matching 8 bases. Germline V gives CDR1 LNHNV, CDR2 YYDKDF (reference sequence). V dropped 1 base and J dropped 1; count of bases not matched to a gene: 2. This CDR3 is 15 amino acids long. CDR3 sequence: CATSRGDRPNTEAFF. CDR3 nucleotides: TGTGCCACCAGCAGAGGGGACAGGCCGAACACTGAAGCTTTCTTT.

Details on this clone: At one boundary the junction diverges from the germline segment, which might be a read error. The chain uses TRBV9 and TRBJ2-1, with TRBD2 as a possible D gene (7 bases). Germline assignment: CDR1 SGDLS and CDR2 YYNGEE. This CDR3 has 16 amino acids. CDR3 region: CASTPRPGGSHNEQFF. As DNA, the CDR3 is TGTGCCAGCACCCCCAGACCGGGGGGCTCCCACAATGAGCAGTTCTTC.

The J gene is TRBJ2-7, the V gene TRBV6-1, with TRBD2 matching over 10 bases. J gave up 0 bases and V 2 bases, and 1 base lay outside the gene matches. The germline gives CDR1 MNHNS, CDR2 SASEGT. The CDR3 is 15 amino acids. In DNA form, the CDR3 reads TGTGCCAGCAGTGAAAGCGGGGGGGGCTCCTACGAGCAGTACGTC. Translated: CASSESGGGSYEQYV.

A word on this clone: In the same sample, other DNA sequences code for this CDR3. The genes are TRBV3-1 (or the pseudogene TRBV3-2) and TRBJ1-5, with no clear D. The V end lost 1 base, the J end lost 2 bases, and 3 bases lay between the germline ends. CDR3 size: 13 residues. Germline loops: CDR1 LGHDT, CDR2 YNNKEL (reference sequence). CDR3 sequence reads: CASSQVGNQPQHF. Written as DNA, the CDR3 is TGTGCCAGCAGCCAAGTGGGCAATCAGCCCCAGCATTTT.

This clone was seen once. V gene TRBV7-2 combines with J gene TRBJ1-4, with 8 bases lining up with TRBD1. The V and J ends lost 4 bases and 8 bases, in that order; junction bases with no gene match: 6. The CDR3 consists of 14 residues. Per the germline V gene, CDR1 is SGHTA and CDR2 is FQGNSA. CDR3 DNA sequence: TGTGCCAGCAGCTCAGGGGGCGCGAGGGAAAAACTGTTTTTT. It translates to CASSSGGAREKLFF.

This clone was counted between two and nine times. The chain uses TRBV6-6 and TRBJ1-2; D remains ambiguous. The V end lost 4 bases, the J end lost 2 bases, and 17 bases lay between the germline ends. CDR1 is MNHNY and CDR2 is SVGAGI in the germline V gene (reference sequence). This CDR3 has 16 amino acids. DNA for the CDR3: TGTGCCAGCAGTTCAGTAGGGCAGACTTCCAACTATGGCTACACCTTC. It specifies CASSSVGQTSNYGYTF.

The chain employs TRBV10-3 and TRBJ2-6; D is ambiguous. The V end lost 2 bases, the J end lost 0 bases, and 5 bases lay between the germline ends. The CDR3 loop spans 15 amino acids. Looked up from germline, CDR1 is ENHRY and CDR2 is SYGVKD. The CDR3 nucleotides read TGTGCCATCAGTGAGACAGCCTCTGGGGCCAACGTCCTGACTTTC. This codes for CAISETASGANVLTF.

This clone was counted a single time. J is TRBJ1-2 and V is TRBV7-9; 7 bases match TRBD1. Germline CDR1 reads SEHNR; CDR2 reads FQNEAQ (reference sequence). With 5 bases clipped from V and 8 bases from J, the junction kept 11 bases outside the gene matches. This CDR3 has 14 residues. The CDR3 reads CASSLLQGSEGYTF. The CDR3 DNA reads as TGTGCCAGCAGCCTCCTACAGGGGTCGGAGGGCTACACCTTC.

This clone was seen more than once but under ten times. J is TRBJ1-2 and V is TRBV29-1; D gene ambiguous. The CDR3 spans 11 residues. CDR1 and CDR2 (germline): SQVTM, ANQGSEA. V lost 4 bases and J lost 2, with 5 bases in between. For the CDR3, the DNA is TGCAGCGTTGGGGAGAACTATGGCTACACCTTC. It encodes CSVGENYGYTF.

The rearrangement joins TRBV12-1 to TRBJ1-1. TRBV12-1 is annotated as a pseudogene. The CDR3 extends over 16 amino acids. The CDR3 DNA reads TGTGCCAGCATCATATTGGGGGTCAGGATCATCACTGAAGCTTTCTTT. Its protein product is CASIILGVRIITEAFF.

The chain links TRBV3-1 (or the pseudogene TRBV3-2) to TRBJ1-2; TRBD1 might be the D (6 bases). Germline CDR1 reads LGHDT; CDR2 reads YNNKEL (reference sequence). This CDR3 spans 16 amino acids. V lost 6 bases to trimming and J lost 0 bases, with 17 bases between them. In nucleotides, the CDR3 is TGTGCCAGCAGGGGCTCCACAGGGAAGACTAACTATGGCTACACCTTC. As protein: CASRGSTGKTNYGYTF.

The rearrangement links TRBV18 to TRBJ2-1, with TRBD2 identical over 10 bases. CDR3 length: 16 amino acids. J lost 11 bases, V lost 4 bases, and 14 bases had no gene match. Germline assignment: CDR1 KGHSH and CDR2 LQKENI. CDR3 bases: TGTGCCAGCTCACACTCACAGCGGGGGGGCACCGGTCAGCAGTTCTTC. Protein product: CASSHSQRGGTGQQFF. The full variable domain, with the rest looked up from reference TRBV18 and TRBJ2-1, is NAGVMQNPRHLVRRRGQEARLRCSPMKGHSHVYWYRQLPEEGLKFMVYLQKENIIDESGMPKERFSAEFPKEGPSILRIQQVVRGDSAAYFCASSHSQRGGTGQQFFGPGTRLTVL.

This clone turned up a few times. The chain uses TRBV7-2 and TRBJ2-1; D is ambiguous. Per the germline V gene, CDR1 is SGHTA and CDR2 is FQGNSA. The CDR3 consists of 13 residues. Trimming pared 7 bases from V and 0 bases from J, leaving 7 bases between. This chain's CDR3 is CASKSSSYNEQFF. The CDR3 nucleotides read TGTGCCAGCAAATCGAGCTCCTACAATGAGCAGTTCTTC. The complete variable domain, with remaining parts taken from reference TRBV7-2 and TRBJ2-1, reads GAGVSQSPSNKVTEKGKDVELRCDPISGHTALYWYRQSLGQGLEFLIYFQGNSAPDKSGLPSDRFSAERTGGSVSTLTIQRTQQEDSAVYLCASKSSSYNEQFFGPGTRLTVL.

V is TRBV5-1 and J is TRBJ2-2; 7 bases match TRBD1. The CDR3 consists of 15 residues. CDR1 is SGHRS, CDR2 YFSETQ, per germline. The J segment lost 0 bases and the V segment lost 4 bases, leaving 3 bases of the junction unmatched. The CDR3 region is CASSRDSTNTGELFF. DNA for the CDR3: TGCGCCAGCAGCCGGGACAGTACGAACACCGGGGAGCTGTTTTTT.

This chain links TRBV2 with TRBJ2-7; D ambiguous. CDR3 length equals 12 residues. Germline CDR1 SNHLY, CDR2 FYNNEI. Deletions cut 4 bases from V and 7 bases from J, with 11 bases between. In DNA form, the CDR3 reads TGTGCCAGCAGTGTCTCCAGAGCGGAGCAGTACGTC. It encodes CASSVSRAEQYV.

The chain is built from TRBV27 and TRBJ2-7; D unclear. Germline V gene sequence: CDR1 MNHEY, CDR2 SMNVEV (reference sequence). CDR3 size: 13 residues. Between the trimmed V and J ends, which lost 8 bases and 3 bases, there was a span of 14 bases. The chain's CDR3 is CASSRYGGYEQYV. CDR3 DNA sequence: TGTGCCAGCTCACGGTACGGCGGCTACGAGCAGTACGTC.

This clone occurred a few times. V is TRBV29-1 and J is TRBJ1-1; possible D gene TRBD1, 5 bases. The V end was cut by 4 bases, the J end by 0 bases, with 12 bases between. The CDR3 consists of 14 residues. Germline CDR1 and CDR2: SQVTM and ANQGSEA. The CDR3 sequence: CSVGYQGMNTEAFF. The DNA of the CDR3 is TGCAGCGTTGGTTATCAGGGAATGAACACTGAAGCTTTCTTT. Variable domain in full (rest from reference TRBV29-1 and TRBJ1-1): SAVISQKPSRDICQRGTSLTIQCQVDSQVTMMFWYRQQPGQSLTLIATANQGSEATYESGFVIDKFPISRPNLTFSTLTVSNMSPEDSSIYLCSVGYQGMNTEAFFGQGTRLTVV.

This clone was recorded a few times. This chain joins TRBV9 and TRBJ1-6, with no clear D. This CDR3 region has 13 residues. Germline V CDR1 and CDR2: SGDLS, YYNGEE. Between the trimmed V and J ends, which lost 3 bases and 10 bases, there was a span of 11 bases. Here the CDR3 DNA reads TGTGCCAGCAGCGCCACCCAGAGCTCACCCCTCCACTTT. Translation: CASSATQSSPLHF.

The V call is TRBV18, the J call TRBJ2-5, with D possibly being TRBD1 or TRBD2 (6 bases each). The CDR3 has 14 amino acids. The V gene's germline CDR1 is KGHSH and CDR2 LQKENI. Between the trimmed V and J ends, which lost 3 bases and 5 bases, there was a span of 13 bases. The DNA of the CDR3 is TGTGCCAGCTCACCTTCGGGGGCTTATGAGACCCAGTACTTC. Protein sequence: CASSPSGAYETQYF.

DNA for the CDR3: TGCGCCAGCAGTGACTCGGGGTGGGAGACCCAGTACTTC. As protein: CASSDSGWETQYF. The chain employs TRBV10-1 and TRBJ2-5, with a weak D call TRBD2 (5 bases). The CDR3 totals 13 residues. Per the germline V gene, CDR1 is WNHNN and CDR2 is SYGVQD (reference sequence). Trimming removed 3 bases from V and 5 bases from J, with 10 bases in between.